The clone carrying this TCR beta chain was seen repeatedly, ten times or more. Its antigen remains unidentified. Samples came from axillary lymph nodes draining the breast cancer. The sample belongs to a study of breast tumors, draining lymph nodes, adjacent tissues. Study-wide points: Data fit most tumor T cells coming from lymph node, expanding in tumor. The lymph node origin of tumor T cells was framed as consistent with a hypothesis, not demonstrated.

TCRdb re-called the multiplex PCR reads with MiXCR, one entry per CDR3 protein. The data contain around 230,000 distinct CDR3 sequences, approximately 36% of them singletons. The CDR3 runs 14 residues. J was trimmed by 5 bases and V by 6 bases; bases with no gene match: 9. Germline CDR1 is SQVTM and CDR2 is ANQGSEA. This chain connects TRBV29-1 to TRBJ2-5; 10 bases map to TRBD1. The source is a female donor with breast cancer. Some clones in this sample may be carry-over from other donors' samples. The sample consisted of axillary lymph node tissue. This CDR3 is CSVARTGGSETQYF. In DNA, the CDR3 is TGCAGCGTCGCCAGGACAGGGGGTAGCGAGACCCAGTACTTC.